This TCR beta chain was retrieved from a study of CD8 T cells in Susac syndrome. Random-hexamer reverse transcription was applied to roughly 0.45 to 1 ug RNA. Amplification of TCR beta CDR3 spanned 54 Vbeta and 13 Jbeta via immunoSEQ multiplex PCR. TCRdb re-analysed the immunoSEQ multiplex PCR reads in MiXCR, keeping a single row per CDR3 protein. Found here are some 260,000 distinct CDR3 sequences, approximately 92% of them singletons; the top ten hold 0.065% to 0.08%. CDR1 is DFQATT, CDR2 SNEGSKA, per germline (reference sequence). V was trimmed by 1 base and J by 6 bases, leaving 13 bases between them. The CDR3 runs to 14 residues.

Source material: CD4+ T cells from PBMCs. This sequence was found in a human donor with multiple sclerosis. The rearrangement joins TRBV20-1 to TRBJ2-1; D uncertain. As DNA, the CDR3 is TGCAGTGCTAGAGGACTCGACAACGCCAATGAGCAGTTCTTC. Residues: CSARGLDNANEQFF.